This T cell receptor beta chain was profiled in a study of blood T cell repertoires in COVID-19. Enrolment of Seattle patients took place during active infection, and they were followed longitudinally. This clone was detected only a few times. Authors' data handling: Estimates of nucleated cell counts were drawn from the amplification of reference gene primers. This table comes from immunoSEQ multiplex PCR, and its TCRdb copy is limited to in-frame clones, with some not included. V and J calls and clone size are copied from that table; D and trimming were computed from the DNA. Among hundreds of thousands of clones listed, around 80% were seen once. The length of the CDR3 is 13 residues. Trimming shortened V by 6 bases and J by 7 bases, and 13 bases separated the two germline ends. Germline CDR1 reads MNHEY; CDR2 reads SMNVEV (reference sequence).

Specimen: peripheral blood. This chain joins TRBV27 and TRBJ1-5, with D unclear. The sequence derives from a woman aged 25 to 39 with COVID-19, enrolled during active disease. CDR3 DNA: TGTGCCAGCAGCGGGAGGGAAGGACAGCCCCAGCATTTT. It is translated as CASSGREGQPQHF.